This TCR beta chain came from a study of blood T cell repertoires in COVID-19. Across the study: COVID-19 samples collected from the United States, Italy and Spain covered acute and convalescent phases.

This CDR3 is built from 15 residues. Trimming at V came to 3 bases and at J to 9 bases, leaving 8 bases not matched to a gene. Germline-derived CDR1 and CDR2 are KGHSH and LQKENI. As originally analysed: It was from reference gene primer amplification that nucleated cell counts were estimated. Sequencing was performed with immunoSEQ multiplex PCR; in TCRdb, only in-frame clones are kept and a portion is missing. V and J calls and clone size are those listed in that table; D and trimming were worked out from the DNA. The data contain approximately 330,000 clones, approximately 88% of them singletons. V is TRBV18 and J is TRBJ2-4; 10 bases agree with TRBD1. The source material was peripheral blood. The receptor was isolated from a man aged 25-40 years with COVID-19, enrolled during active disease. The CDR3 nucleotides read TGTGCCAGCTCACCGCGACAGGGGGCGAGGGGCATTCAGTACTTC. Protein: CASSPRQGARGIQYF. The variable domain in full, completed from reference TRBV18 and TRBJ2-4, reads NAGVMQNPRHLVRRRGQEARLRCSPMKGHSHVYWYRQLPEEGLKFMVYLQKENIIDESGMPKERFSAEFPKEGPSILRIQQVVRGDSAAYFCASSPRQGARGIQYFGAGTRLSVL.